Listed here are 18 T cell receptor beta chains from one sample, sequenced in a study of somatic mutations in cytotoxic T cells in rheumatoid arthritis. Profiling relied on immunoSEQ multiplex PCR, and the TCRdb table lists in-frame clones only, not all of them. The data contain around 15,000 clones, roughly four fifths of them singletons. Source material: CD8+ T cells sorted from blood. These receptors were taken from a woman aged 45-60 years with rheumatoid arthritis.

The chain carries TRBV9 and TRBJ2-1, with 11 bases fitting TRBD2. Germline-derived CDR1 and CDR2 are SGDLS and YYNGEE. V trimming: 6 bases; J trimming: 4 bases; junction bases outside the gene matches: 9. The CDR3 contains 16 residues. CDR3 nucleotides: TGTGCCAGCACCCCCGACGGGACTAGCGGTTACAATGAGCAGTTCTTC. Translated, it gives CASTPDGTSGYNEQFF.

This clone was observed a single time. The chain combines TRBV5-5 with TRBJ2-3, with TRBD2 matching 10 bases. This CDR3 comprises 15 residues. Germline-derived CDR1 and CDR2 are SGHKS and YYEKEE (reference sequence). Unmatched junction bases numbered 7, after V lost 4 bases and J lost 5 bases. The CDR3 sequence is CASSPVAGGIDTQYF. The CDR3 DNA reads TGTGCCAGCAGCCCGGTAGCGGGAGGTATAGATACGCAGTATTTT.

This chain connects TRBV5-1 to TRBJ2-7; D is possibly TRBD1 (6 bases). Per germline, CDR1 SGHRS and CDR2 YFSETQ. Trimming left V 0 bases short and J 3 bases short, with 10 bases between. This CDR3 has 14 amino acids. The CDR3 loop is CASSLEGESYEQYF. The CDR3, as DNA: TGCGCCAGCAGCTTGGAGGGGGAGAGCTACGAGCAGTACTTC.

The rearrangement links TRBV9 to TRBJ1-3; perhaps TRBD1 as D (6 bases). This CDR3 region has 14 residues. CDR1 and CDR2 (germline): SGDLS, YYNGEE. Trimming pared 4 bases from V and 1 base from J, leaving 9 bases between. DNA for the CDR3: TGTGCCAGCAGCTTCGGGACATCTGGAAACACCATATATTTT. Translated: CASSFGTSGNTIYF.

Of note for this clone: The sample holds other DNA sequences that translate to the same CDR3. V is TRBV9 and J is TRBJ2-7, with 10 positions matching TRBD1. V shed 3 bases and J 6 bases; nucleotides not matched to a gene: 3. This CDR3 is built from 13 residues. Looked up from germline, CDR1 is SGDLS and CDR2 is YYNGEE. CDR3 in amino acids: CASSDGQGVEQYF. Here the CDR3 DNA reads TGTGCCAGCAGCGACGGACAGGGGGTCGAGCAGTACTTC.

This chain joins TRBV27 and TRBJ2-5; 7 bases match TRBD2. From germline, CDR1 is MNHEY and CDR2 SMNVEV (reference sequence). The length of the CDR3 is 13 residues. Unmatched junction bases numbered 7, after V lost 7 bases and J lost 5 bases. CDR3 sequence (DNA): TGTGCCAGCACCCGGGGGGTAGGGGAGACCCAGTACTTC. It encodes CASTRGVGETQYF.

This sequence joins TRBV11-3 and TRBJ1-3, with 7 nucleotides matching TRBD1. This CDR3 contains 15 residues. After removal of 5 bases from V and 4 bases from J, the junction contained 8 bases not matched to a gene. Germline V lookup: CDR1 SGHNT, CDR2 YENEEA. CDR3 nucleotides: TGTGCCAGCAGCGAGACAGGGAACGCCGGAAACACCATATATTTT. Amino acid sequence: CASSETGNAGNTIYF.

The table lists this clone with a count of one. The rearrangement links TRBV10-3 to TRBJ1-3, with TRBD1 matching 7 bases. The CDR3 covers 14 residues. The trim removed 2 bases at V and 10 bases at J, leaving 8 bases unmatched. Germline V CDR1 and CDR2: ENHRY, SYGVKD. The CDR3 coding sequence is TGTGCCATCAGTGAGGAAGACAGGGTCGATACCATATATTTT. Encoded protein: CAISEEDRVDTIYF.

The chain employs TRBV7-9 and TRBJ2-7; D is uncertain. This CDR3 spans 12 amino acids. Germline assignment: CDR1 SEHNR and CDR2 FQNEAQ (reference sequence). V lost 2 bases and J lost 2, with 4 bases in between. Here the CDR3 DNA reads TGTGCCAGCAGCTTAACGGCCTACGAGCAGTACTTC. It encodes CASSLTAYEQYF.

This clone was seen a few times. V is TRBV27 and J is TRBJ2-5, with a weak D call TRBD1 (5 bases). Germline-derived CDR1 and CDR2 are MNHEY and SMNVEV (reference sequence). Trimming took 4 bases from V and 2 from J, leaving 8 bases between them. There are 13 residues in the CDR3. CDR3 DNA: TGTGCCAGCAGTTCCGACAGTCAAGAGACCCAGTACTTC. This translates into CASSSDSQETQYF.

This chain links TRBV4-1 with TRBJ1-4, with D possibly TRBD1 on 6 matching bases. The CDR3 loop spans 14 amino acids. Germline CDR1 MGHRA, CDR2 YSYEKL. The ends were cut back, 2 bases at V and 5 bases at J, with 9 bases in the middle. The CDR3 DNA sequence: TGCGCCAGCAGCCAACAGGGGTTAAATGAAAAACTGTTTTTT. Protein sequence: CASSQQGLNEKLFF.

This CDR3 is CASIVGAEQFF. In DNA, the CDR3 is TGTGCCAGCATAGTGGGGGCTGAGCAGTTCTTC. The chain employs TRBV2 and TRBJ2-1; a weak D match, TRBD1 (6 bases). The CDR3 consists of 11 residues. V lost 7 bases and J lost 9, with 10 bases in between. The germline CDR1 and CDR2 sequences are SNHLY and FYNNEI.

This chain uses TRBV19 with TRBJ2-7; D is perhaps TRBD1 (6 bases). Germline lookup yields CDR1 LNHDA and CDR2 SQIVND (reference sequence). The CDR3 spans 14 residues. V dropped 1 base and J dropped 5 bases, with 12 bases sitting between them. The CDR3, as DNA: TGTGCCAGTAGTATAGGAGGGGGTTTCAACGAGCAGTACTTC. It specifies CASSIGGGFNEQYF.

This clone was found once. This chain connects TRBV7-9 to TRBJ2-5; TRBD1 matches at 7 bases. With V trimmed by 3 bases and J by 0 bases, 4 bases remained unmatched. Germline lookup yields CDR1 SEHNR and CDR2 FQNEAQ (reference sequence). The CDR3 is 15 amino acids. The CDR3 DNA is TGTGCCAGCAGCTTGAGGGACAGCTACCAAGAGACCCAGTACTTC. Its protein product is CASSLRDSYQETQYF.

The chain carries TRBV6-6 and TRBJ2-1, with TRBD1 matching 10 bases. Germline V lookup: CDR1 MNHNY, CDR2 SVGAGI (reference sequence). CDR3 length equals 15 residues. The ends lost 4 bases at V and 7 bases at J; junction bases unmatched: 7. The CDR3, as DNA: TGTGCCAGCAGTTTCAGGACAGGGGGGGTGAATGAGCAGTTCTTC. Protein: CASSFRTGGVNEQFF.

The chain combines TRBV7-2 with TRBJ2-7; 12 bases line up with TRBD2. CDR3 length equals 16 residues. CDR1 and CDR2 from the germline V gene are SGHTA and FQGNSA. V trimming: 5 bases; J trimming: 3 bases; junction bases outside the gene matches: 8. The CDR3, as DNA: TGTGCCAGCAGCCCCTTCCTAGCGGGAGGGTACTACGAGCAGTACTTC. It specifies CASSPFLAGGYYEQYF.

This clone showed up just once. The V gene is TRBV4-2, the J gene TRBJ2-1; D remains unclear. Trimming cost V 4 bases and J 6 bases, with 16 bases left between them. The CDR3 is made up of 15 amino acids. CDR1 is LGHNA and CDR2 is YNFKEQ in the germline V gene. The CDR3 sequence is CASSPRSGQLNEQFF. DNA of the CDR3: TGTGCCAGCAGCCCGAGGTCCGGGCAACTCAATGAGCAGTTCTTC.

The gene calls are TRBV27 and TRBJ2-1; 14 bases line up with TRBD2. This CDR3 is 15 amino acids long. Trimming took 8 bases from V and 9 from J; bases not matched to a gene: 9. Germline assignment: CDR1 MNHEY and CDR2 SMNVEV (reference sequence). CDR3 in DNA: TGTGCCAGCGCGGGCTGGGGACTAGCGGGGGTTGAGCAGTTCTTC. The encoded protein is CASAGWGLAGVEQFF.